This T cell receptor (beta chain) was observed in a study of blood T cell repertoires in COVID-19. For the study at large: COVID-19 samples collected from the United States, Italy and Spain covered acute and convalescent phases. Sample material is recorded as cDNA or gDNA derived from T cells, B-cell-depleted T cells, or PBMCs.

Generated by immunoSEQ multiplex PCR, the TCRdb table keeps only in-frame clones and is missing some. Seen here are approximately 70,000 clones, 75% to 95% observed once, and the top ten hold under 6.5%. The CDR3 has 16 amino acids. Trimming removed 0 bases from V and 9 bases from J, with 18 bases in between. The germline gives CDR1 SGHAT, CDR2 FQNNGV. The sequence derives from a woman under 30 with acute or convalescent COVID-19. The sample consisted of peripheral blood. The chain combines TRBV11-2 with TRBJ2-1; tentatively, D is TRBD2 (6 bases). The CDR3 DNA is TGTGCCAGCAGCTTAGAACCTAGCGTATTGTACGGTGAGCAGTTCTTC. This sequence encodes CASSLEPSVLYGEQFF.